This T cell receptor beta chain was identified in a study of blood T cell repertoires in COVID-19. Study overall: Collection of acute and convalescent COVID-19 samples took place in the United States, Italy and Spain. PBMCs, B-cell-depleted T cells, or T cells provided the cDNA or gDNA that made up the material.

As processed by the authors: The authors estimated nucleated cell counts from reference gene primer amplification. Only in-frame clones appear in the TCRdb table, and some are missing; sequencing was by immunoSEQ multiplex PCR. That table gives V, J and clone size, and the DNA gave D and trimming. The sample has over 200,000 clones, roughly 88% seen once; the top ten hold about 27%. Germline CDR1 and CDR2: LNHDA and SQIVND (reference sequence). Trimming shortened V by 5 bases and J by 4 bases, and 17 bases separated the two germline ends. This CDR3 contains 15 residues. The chain joins TRBV19 to TRBJ2-5, with D possibly matching TRBD2 (6 bases). The sample comprised peripheral blood. This receptor was taken from a middle-aged man with acute or convalescent COVID-19. The DNA for the CDR3 is TGTGCCAGTAGTCCGACTAGTTCGATCCTAGAGACCCAGTACTTC. Translated: CASSPTSSILETQYF.